What follows describes a single T cell receptor beta chain. Its matching antigen is unknown. This specimen belongs to a study of cytomegalovirus exposure and HLA in healthy donors. Broader study findings: Presence/absence analyses treated sequencing depth as roughly uniform across donors. It was confirmed in vitro that three of the CMV-associated chains were specific for CMV antigens. Relative to the approximately 700-donor mean, N-insertions were reportedly fewer in an Asian-associated ancestry cluster in a later analysis. A prior analysis recorded that most TCR beta V segments were productive about 87% or about 30% of the time.

The CDR3 runs to 16 residues. Germline CDR1 and CDR2: MNHEY and SVGAGI. The trim removed 2 bases at V and 1 base at J, leaving 5 bases unmatched. The PCR was carried out with 60 Vbeta primers and 13 Jbeta primers. Sequencing used immunoSEQ multiplex PCR; TCRdb keeps in-frame clones, though not all of them. This sample carries about 130,000 clones, 73% of them seen once, and the ten largest clones take approximately 2.1%. The receptor was derived from a woman in her thirties or forties in good health and CMV-seropositive. The sample taken for sequencing was PBMCs. The chain carries TRBV6-5 and TRBJ2-3, with TRBD2 identical over 8 bases. For the CDR3, the DNA is TGTGCCAGCAGTTACACACGTAGCGGGGGCACAGATACGCAGTATTTT. The encoded protein is CASSYTRSGGTDTQYF.